This T cell receptor (beta chain) comes out of a study of OX40 agonist ivuxolimab in advanced cancers. Study summary: Ivuxolimab is an agonistic anti-OX40 (CD134) antibody, and patients were treated with it.

CDR1 MDHEN and CDR2 SYDVKM come from the germline V gene. The V gene lost 3 bases and the J gene lost 7 bases, with 9 bases spanning the gap. The CDR3 runs 13 residues. Libraries were prepared by immunoSEQ multiplex PCR; TCRdb keeps only in-frame clonotypes and omits some of them. The table includes about 83,000 clones, roughly 93% detected once. It was autoimmune disease history or systemic immunosuppression that excluded patients. Study conclusions and caveats: Doses of 0.1 to 3.0 mg/kg were accompanied by clonal expansion of CD4+ and CD8+ blood T cells by week 6. The 0.1-3.0 mg/kg partial responders had among the lowest clonal expansion.

On this clone: Antigen unknown.

The receptor was derived from an adult with an advanced solid tumor such as melanoma, head and neck, liver or kidney cancer. Sample: CD4+ or CD8+ T cells sorted from blood, taken in a trial of the OX40 agonist ivuxolimab. This chain joins TRBV28 and TRBJ2-2, with D perhaps TRBD1 (5 bases). Here the CDR3 DNA reads TGTGCCAGCAGTTTGGCAGGGTACGGGGAGCTGTTTTTT. This encodes CASSLAGYGELFF.